This entry concerns a single T cell receptor beta chain. This sample was included in a study of CD8 T cells in Susac syndrome. Germline V lookup: CDR1 SGHRS, CDR2 YFSETQ. V was shortened by 7 bases and J by 4 bases, with 14 bases between the two germline ends. This CDR3 spans 13 amino acids. Reverse transcription of roughly 0.45 to 1 ug RNA was carried out with random hexamers. Multiplex immunoSEQ PCR targeted 54 Vbeta and 13 Jbeta TCR beta segments. TCRdb passed the immunoSEQ multiplex PCR reads through MiXCR, listing each CDR3 protein once. Of approximately 210,000 distinct CDR3 sequences detected, 95% appear once; the ten largest clones hold roughly 0.1%. CD8+ and CD4+ T cells circulating in blood were sequenced for TCR beta. Patients with stable or active relapsing-remitting disease, all of them treatment-naive, made up the multiple sclerosis controls. TEMRA cells were FACS-enriched, with CD8+ and CD4+ T cells isolated negatively.

This chain connects TRBV5-1 to TRBJ1-1; D might be TRBD1 (5 bases). This clonotype was obtained from a human donor with multiple sclerosis. Specimen: CD4+ T cells from PBMCs. Here the CDR3 reads CASVTQGGTEAFF. The CDR3 bases are TGCGCCAGCGTGACCCAGGGAGGCACTGAAGCTTTCTTT. Full variable domain (rest looked up from reference TRBV5-1 and TRBJ1-1): KAGVTQTPRYLIKTRGQQVTLSCSPISGHRSVSWYQQTPGQGLQFLFEYFSETQRNKGNFPGRFSGRQFSNSRSEMNVSTLELGDSALYLCASVTQGGTEAFFGQGTRLTVV.